Described below is a single T cell receptor beta chain sequence and its context. This clonotype was detected a few times. Its recognized antigen is unknown. No base qualities exist here, and no much larger clone lies one base off it. These data come from a study of blood T cells in healthy people across ages (dated by TCRdb to between 2015 and 2017). For context, the study as a whole: In model experiments, template switching captured roughly one uniquely barcoded TCR beta cDNA molecule for every two T cells. Age-related changes in TCR beta repertoire diversity were measured in the study by deep sequencing normalized with unique cDNA molecular identifiers. The donors were split into four age groups: young (average roughly 15 years), middle-aged (around 40), aged (more than 60) and long-lived (approximately 89). To avoid experimental bias, donors of different ages were spread randomly across the sequencing lanes. The study analyzed two additional independent replicas of 1 million unique cDNA reads from the same blood draw for two donors, one aged 18 to 29 and one aged 80 or older. The research as a whole found: The long-lived group showed more naive CD4+ T cells, fewer expanded clones and increased TCR diversity than the aged group, suggesting age selection. Total diversity estimates from one million sequenced T cells were considered lower bounds and underestimates. As age increased, observed TCR beta diversity per million T cells dropped in a roughly linear way, and a significant reduction was already evident by age roughly 40. Bulk unsorted PBMC profiling prevented conclusive comparison of naive and antigen-experienced compartments. There was a strong correlation between observed TCR beta diversity and the percentage of naive T cells measured by flow cytometry. The CMV infection status of donors was not known, potentially confounding age-related changes in expanded clonotypes.

Library method: 5' RACE. Instrument on record: Illumina HiSeq 2500. The second PCR ran for roughly 7 to 12 cycles and used a J-beta primer mix along with a sample-barcoded 5' primer. A unique molecular identifier was introduced onto each TCR beta cDNA molecule by a template-switch 5' adaptor carrying 12 random nucleotides. Each sample yielded at least 2.5 million CDR3-containing paired-end reads. All of the RNA was converted into first-strand cDNA using the Mint cDNA synthesis kit, with a TRBC-specific oligonucleotide serving as the primer. After uracil-DNA glycosylase treatment, a first 18-cycle PCR used universal primers M1SS and BC2_uni_R on all cDNA. The original methods were these. Each sample was normalized by randomly selecting 1 million high-quality reads, each carrying a distinct molecular identifier. Instead of being binned into consensus sequences, reads that shared molecular identifiers were thrown out. CDR3 identification, clonotype clustering and error correction used MiTCR with a Q25 quality threshold and the strictest error-elimination algorithm. A nonparametric unseen species model with Euler transformation was used to estimate a lower bound on total TCR beta diversity. The raw public data were reprocessed by TCRdb itself: fastp quality trimming at Q25, MiXCR clonotype calling, in-frame beta chains only. Rows are combined by CDR3 protein, so each entry shows the most common genes and DNA. TCRdb assigned the V and J calls; the authors' analysis was not used. The sample table holds 270,000 or so distinct CDR3 sequences, of which roughly 27% were seen once. The ten biggest clones cover roughly 28% of the sample.

The roughly 39 donors, aged roughly 6 to 90 years, were systemically healthy Caucasian individuals from Russia. About 9.1 milliliters of peripheral blood were collected from each donor into EDTA-treated Vacutainer tubes. PBMCs were isolated by Ficoll-Paque density-gradient centrifugation, with at least 6 million obtained per sample. Trizol reagent was used to extract total RNA from PBMCs, with at least 5.5 micrograms per sample. Naive CD45RAhigh/CD27high T cell percentages were measured by flow cytometry on a PBMC aliquot from every donor. Spanning cysteine to phenylalanine, the CDR3 consists of 15 amino acids. This entry keeps only the CDR3 DNA: 45 bases, framed from base 1. CDR1 and CDR2 are drawn from the germline V gene (reference sequence): DFQATT, SNEGSKA.

This clonotype was sampled from a woman in her seventies in good health. The sequence links TRBV20-1 to TRBJ2-5, and 10 bases in between align with TRBD1. The DNA end favors TRBJ2-7, so the J call may be wrong. The sample comprised blood. The CDR3 protein: CSAKPGTGAAYEQYF. The DNA sequence reads TGCAGTGCGAAACCCGGGACAGGGGCTGCATACGAGCAGTACTTC.